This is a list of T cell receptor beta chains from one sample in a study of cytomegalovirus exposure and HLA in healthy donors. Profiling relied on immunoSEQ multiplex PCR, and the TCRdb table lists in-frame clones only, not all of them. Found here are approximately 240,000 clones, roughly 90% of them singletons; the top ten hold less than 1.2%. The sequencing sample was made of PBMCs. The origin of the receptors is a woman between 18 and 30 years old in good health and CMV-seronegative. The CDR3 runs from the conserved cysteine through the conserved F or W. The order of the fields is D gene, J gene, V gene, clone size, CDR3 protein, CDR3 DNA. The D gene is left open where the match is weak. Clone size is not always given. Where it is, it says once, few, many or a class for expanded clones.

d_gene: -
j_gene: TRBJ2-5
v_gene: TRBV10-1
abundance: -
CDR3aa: CASSDGREETQYF
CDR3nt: TGCGCCAGCAGTGATGGCAGGGAAGAGACCCAGTACTTC

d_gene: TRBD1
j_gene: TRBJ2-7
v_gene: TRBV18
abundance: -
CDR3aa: CASSPLGYDRGLYEQYF
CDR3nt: TGTGCCAGCTCACCACTGGGGTATGACAGGGGGCTTTACGAGCAGTACTTC

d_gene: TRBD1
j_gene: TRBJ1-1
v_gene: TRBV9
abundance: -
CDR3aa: CASSGLLTTGANTEAFF
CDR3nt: TGTGCCAGCAGCGGGCTCCTAACCACAGGGGCTAACACTGAAGCTTTCTTT

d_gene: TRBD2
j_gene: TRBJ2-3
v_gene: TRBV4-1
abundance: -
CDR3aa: CASSRELAGGPSGADTQYF
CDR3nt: TGCGCCAGCAGCCGCGAGCTAGCGGGGGGGCCGTCTGGGGCAGATACGCAGTATTTT

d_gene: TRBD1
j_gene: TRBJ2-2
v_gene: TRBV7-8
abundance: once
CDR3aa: CASSRTFGQGIVGELFF
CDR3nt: TGTGCCAGCAGCCGTACCTTCGGACAGGGGATCGTGGGGGAGCTGTTTTTT

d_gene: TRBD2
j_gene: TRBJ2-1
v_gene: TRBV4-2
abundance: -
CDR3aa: CASSRTSGGNEQFF
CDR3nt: TGTGCCAGCAGTAGGACTAGCGGGGGCAATGAGCAGTTCTTC

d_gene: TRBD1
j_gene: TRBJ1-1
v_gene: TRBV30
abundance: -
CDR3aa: CAWSVWDRESGKGPEAFF
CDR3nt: TGTGCCTGGAGTGTATGGGACAGGGAATCAGGGAAGGGCCCTGAAGCTTTCTTT

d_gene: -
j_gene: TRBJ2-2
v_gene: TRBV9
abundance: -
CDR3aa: CASSPGQRDNAGELFF
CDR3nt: TGTGCCAGCAGCCCCGGACAGAGGGATAACGCCGGGGAGCTGTTTTTT

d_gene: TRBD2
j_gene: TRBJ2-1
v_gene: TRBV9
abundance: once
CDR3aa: CASSPRLAGSYNEQFF
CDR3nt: TGTGCCAGCAGCCCCAGACTAGCGGGATCTTACAATGAGCAGTTCTTC

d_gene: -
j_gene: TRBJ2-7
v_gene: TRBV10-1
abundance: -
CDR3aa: CASSDEKAGRPYEQYF
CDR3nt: TGCGCCAGCAGTGACGAAAAGGCAGGGCGTCCCTACGAGCAGTACTTC

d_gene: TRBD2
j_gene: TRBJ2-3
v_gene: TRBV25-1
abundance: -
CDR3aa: CASSDSGGRRYTQYF
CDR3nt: TGTGCCAGCAGTGACAGCGGGGGTCGCAGGTATACGCAGTATTTT

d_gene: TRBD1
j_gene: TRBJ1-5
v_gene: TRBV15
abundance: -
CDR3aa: CATSRGTGLNQPQHF
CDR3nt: TGTGCCACCAGCAGAGGGACAGGACTGAATCAGCCCCAGCATTTT

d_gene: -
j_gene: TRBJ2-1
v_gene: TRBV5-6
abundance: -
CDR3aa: CASSLDRGLLSYNEQFF
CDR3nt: TGTGCCAGCAGCTTGGACAGGGGACTCCTGTCCTACAATGAGCAGTTCTTC

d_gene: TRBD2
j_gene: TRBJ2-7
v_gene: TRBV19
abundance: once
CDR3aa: CASNWGLAGSEQYF
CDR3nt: TGTGCCAGTAATTGGGGACTAGCGGGATCCGAGCAGTACTTC

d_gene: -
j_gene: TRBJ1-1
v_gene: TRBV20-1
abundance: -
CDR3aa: CSEEANTEAFF
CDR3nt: TGCAGTGAAGAAGCGAACACTGAAGCTTTCTTT

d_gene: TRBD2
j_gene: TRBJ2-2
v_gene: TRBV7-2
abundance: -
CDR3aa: CASSLYLGRAFSTGELFF
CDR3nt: TGTGCCAGCAGCTTATATCTTGGGAGGGCCTTTAGCACCGGGGAGCTGTTTTTT

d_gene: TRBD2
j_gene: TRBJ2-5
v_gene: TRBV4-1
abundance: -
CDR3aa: CASSQGGLAGGQSETQYF
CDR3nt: TGCGCCAGCAGCCAAGGTGGACTAGCGGGGGGGCAGTCGGAGACCCAGTACTTC

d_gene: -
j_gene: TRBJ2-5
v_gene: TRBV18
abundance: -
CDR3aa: CASSRGAQETQYF
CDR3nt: TGTGCCAGCTCCCGCGGAGCCCAAGAGACCCAGTACTTC

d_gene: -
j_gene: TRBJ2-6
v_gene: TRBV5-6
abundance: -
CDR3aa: CASSPRWESSGANVLTF
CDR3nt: TGTGCCAGCAGCCCCCGTTGGGAGAGCTCTGGGGCCAACGTCCTGACTTTC

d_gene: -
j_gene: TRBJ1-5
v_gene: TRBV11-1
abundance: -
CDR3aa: CASSLVLNAQHF
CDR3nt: TGTGCCAGCAGCTTAGTACTCAATGCCCAGCATTTT

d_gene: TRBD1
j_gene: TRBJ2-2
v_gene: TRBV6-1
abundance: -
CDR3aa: CASEIGQGRTGELFF
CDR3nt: TGTGCCAGCGAAATAGGACAGGGAAGGACCGGGGAGCTGTTTTTT

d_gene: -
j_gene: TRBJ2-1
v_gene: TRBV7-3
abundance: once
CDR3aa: CASSFSGTSSYNEQFF
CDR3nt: TGTGCCAGCAGCTTTTCCGGGACTTCCTCCTACAATGAGCAGTTCTTC

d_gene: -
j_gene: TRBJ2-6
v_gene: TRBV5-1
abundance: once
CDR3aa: CASRLSTSGANVLTF
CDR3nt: TGCGCCAGCAGACTCTCTACCTCTGGGGCCAACGTCCTGACTTTC

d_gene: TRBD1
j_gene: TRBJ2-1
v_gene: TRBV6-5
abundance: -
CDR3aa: CASRLTGESNEQFF
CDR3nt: TGTGCCAGCAGGTTGACAGGGGAATCCAATGAGCAGTTCTTC

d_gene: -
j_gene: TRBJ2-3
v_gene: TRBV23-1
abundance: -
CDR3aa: CAVLEDTQYF
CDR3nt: TGCGCCGTACTCGAGGATACGCAGTATTTT

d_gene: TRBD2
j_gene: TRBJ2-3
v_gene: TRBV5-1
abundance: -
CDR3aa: CASSLVAGGPADTQYF
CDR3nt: TGCGCCAGCAGCTTGGTGGCGGGGGGGCCCGCAGATACGCAGTATTTT

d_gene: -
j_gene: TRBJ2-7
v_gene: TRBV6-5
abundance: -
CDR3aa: CASSYSMVGAREQYF
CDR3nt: TGTGCCAGCAGTTACTCGATGGTGGGAGCTAGGGAGCAGTACTTC

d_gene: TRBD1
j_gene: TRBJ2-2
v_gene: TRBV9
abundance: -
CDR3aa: CASSVAGTGSGELFF
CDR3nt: TGTGCCAGCAGCGTAGCAGGGACAGGGTCTGGGGAGCTGTTTTTT

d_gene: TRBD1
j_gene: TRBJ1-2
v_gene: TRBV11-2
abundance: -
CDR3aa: CASSSYRGGGYTF
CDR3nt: TGTGCCAGCAGCTCCTACAGGGGTGGGGGCTACACCTTC

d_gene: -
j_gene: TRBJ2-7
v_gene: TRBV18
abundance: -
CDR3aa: CASSLTESSYEQYF
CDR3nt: TGTGCCAGCTCACTGACAGAGAGCTCCTACGAGCAGTACTTC

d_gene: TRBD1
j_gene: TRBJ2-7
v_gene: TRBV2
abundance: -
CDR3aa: CASFGTVSYEQYF
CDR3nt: TGTGCCAGCTTCGGGACAGTTTCCTACGAGCAGTACTTC

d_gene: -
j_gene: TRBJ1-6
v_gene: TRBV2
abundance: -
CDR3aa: CASRGDRRLHNSPLHF
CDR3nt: TGTGCCAGCAGAGGTGACAGGCGGCTCCATAATTCACCCCTCCACTTT

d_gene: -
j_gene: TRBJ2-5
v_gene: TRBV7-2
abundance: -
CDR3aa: CASSLQGIGGNVIYF
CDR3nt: TGTGCCAGCAGCTTACAAGGGATAGGGGGTAATGTTATCTACTTC

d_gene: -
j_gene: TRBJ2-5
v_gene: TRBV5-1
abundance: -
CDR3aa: CASSSLPQETQYF
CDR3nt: TGCGCCAGCAGCTCACTCCCCCAAGAGACCCAGTACTTC

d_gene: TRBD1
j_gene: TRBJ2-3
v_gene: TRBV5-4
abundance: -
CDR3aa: CASSLGGSGGVTDTQYF
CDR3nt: TGTGCCAGCAGCTTGGGGGGGTCAGGGGGCGTCACAGATACGCAGTATTTT

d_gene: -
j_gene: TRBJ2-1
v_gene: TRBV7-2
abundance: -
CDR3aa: CASSLTRGGPFNEQFF
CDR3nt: TGTGCCAGCAGCTTAACGCGCGGGGGCCCTTTTAATGAGCAGTTCTTC

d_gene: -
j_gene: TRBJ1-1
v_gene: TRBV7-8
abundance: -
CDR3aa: CASSLSGSTEAFF
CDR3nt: TGTGCCAGCAGCTTATCCGGGTCCACTGAAGCTTTCTTT

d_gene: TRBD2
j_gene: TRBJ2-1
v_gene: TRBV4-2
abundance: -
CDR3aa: CASSQEIGLAGGGQFF
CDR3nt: TGTGCCAGCAGCCAAGAGATTGGACTAGCTGGGGGGGGGCAGTTCTTC

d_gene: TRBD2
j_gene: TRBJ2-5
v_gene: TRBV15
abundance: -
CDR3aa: CATSTRTSGQETQYF
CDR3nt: TGTGCCACCAGCACTAGGACTAGCGGCCAAGAGACCCAGTACTTC

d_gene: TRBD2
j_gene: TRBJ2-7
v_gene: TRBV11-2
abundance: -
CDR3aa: CASSFGTSGYYEQYF
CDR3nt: TGTGCCAGCAGCTTCGGGACTAGCGGGTACTACGAGCAGTACTTC

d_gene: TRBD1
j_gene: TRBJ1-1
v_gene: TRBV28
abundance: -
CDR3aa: CASSQMTGVVTEAFF
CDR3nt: TGTGCCAGCAGTCAAATGACAGGGGTTGTAACTGAAGCTTTCTTT

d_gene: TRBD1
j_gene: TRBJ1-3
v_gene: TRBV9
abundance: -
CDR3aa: CASSGTGAGNTIYF
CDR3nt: TGTGCCAGCAGCGGGACAGGGGCTGGAAACACCATATATTTT

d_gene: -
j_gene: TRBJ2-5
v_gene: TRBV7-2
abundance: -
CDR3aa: CASTPQGGGETQYF
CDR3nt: TGTGCCAGCACCCCCCAGGGGGGCGGGGAGACCCAGTACTTC

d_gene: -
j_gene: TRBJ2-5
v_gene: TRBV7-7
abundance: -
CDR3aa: CASSSRPGVGTQYF
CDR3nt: TGTGCCAGCAGCTCGCGCCCCGGGGTGGGGACCCAGTACTTC

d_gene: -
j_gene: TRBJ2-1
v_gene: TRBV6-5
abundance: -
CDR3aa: CASSYRGTAYNEQFF
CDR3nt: TGTGCCAGCAGTTACCGGGGGACAGCCTACAATGAGCAGTTCTTC

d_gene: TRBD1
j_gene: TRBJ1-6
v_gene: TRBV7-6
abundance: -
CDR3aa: CASSGRDRAGSPLHF
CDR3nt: TGTGCCAGCAGCGGCCGGGACAGGGCTGGATCACCCCTCCACTTT

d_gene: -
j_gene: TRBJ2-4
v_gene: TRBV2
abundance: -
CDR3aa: CASSEGYREGYIQYF
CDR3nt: TGTGCCAGCAGTGAAGGGTACAGGGAGGGGTACATTCAGTACTTC

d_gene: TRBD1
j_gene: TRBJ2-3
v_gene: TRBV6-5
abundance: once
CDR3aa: CASTKGTGYLDTQYF
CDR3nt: TGTGCCAGCACCAAAGGGACAGGGTACCTGGATACGCAGTATTTT

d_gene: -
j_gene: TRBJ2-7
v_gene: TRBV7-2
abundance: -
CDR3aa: CASSENRGEQYF
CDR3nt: TGTGCCAGCAGCGAAAATCGCGGCGAGCAGTACTTC

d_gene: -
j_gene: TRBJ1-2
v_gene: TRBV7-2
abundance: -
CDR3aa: CASSAGQFYGYTF
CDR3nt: TGTGCCAGCAGCGCTGGACAGTTCTATGGCTACACCTTC

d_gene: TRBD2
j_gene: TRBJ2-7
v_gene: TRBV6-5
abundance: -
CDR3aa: CASSSGLATYEQYF
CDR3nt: TGTGCCAGCAGTTCAGGACTAGCGACGTACGAGCAGTACTTC

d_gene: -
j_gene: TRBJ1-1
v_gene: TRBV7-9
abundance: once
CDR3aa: CASSLEEPEAFF
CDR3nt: TGTGCCAGCAGCTTAGAAGAGCCTGAAGCTTTCTTT

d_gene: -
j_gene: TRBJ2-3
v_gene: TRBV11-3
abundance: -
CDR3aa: CASSLELDTDTQYF
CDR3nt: TGTGCCAGCAGCTTAGAACTAGACACAGATACGCAGTATTTT

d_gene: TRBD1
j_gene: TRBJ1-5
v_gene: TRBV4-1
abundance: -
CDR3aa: CATGQGINQPQHF
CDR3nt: TGCGCCACCGGACAGGGGATTAATCAGCCCCAGCATTTT

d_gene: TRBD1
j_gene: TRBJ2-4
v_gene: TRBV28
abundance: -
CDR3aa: CASISQGAQTKNIQYF
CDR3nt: TGTGCCAGCATCTCCCAGGGGGCACAGACCAAAAACATTCAGTACTTC